The clone carrying this T cell receptor (beta chain) was seen once. What it binds is not known. Looked up from germline, CDR1 is SGHDN and CDR2 is FVKESK. V shed 4 bases, J shed 6 bases, and the junction held 8 bases outside the gene matches. CDR3 size: 14 residues. Noted time point: week 5, during vaccination. Mutant IDH1 20-mer peptide, at 300 ug, made up each vaccine dose, with topical imiquimod. New WHO grade 3 or 4 astrocytomas that were IDH1-mutant and ATRX-lost occurred in the donors. This entry belongs to a study of a mutant IDH1 vaccine in newly diagnosed glioma. Overall study: Commencement of vaccination occurred 4-6 weeks following radiotherapy alone, or concurrently with temozolomide cycles. The earlier regimen, radiotherapy, temozolomide, or both, was most often both. The study, taken as a whole, reports: Around 92% of patients showed vaccine-induced immune responses across multiple MHC alleles.

Some clones are missing from TCRdb's copy, which holds only in-frame ones; the method was immunoSEQ multiplex PCR. In the table there are fewer than 100,000 clones, about 91% of which are singletons. The chain carries TRBV14 and TRBJ2-7; TRBD1 agrees at 8 bases. The source is a woman aged 45 to 65 with glioma. The sample in question was PBMCs, obtained from a glioma patient whose treatment included an IDH1 peptide vaccine. CDR3: CASSRGQGIGEQYF. CDR3 sequence (DNA): TGTGCCAGCAGCCGTGGACAGGGTATCGGCGAGCAGTACTTC.